Shown below are 10 T cell receptor beta chains from a single sample sequenced in a study of blood T cell repertoires in COVID-19. Profiling relied on immunoSEQ multiplex PCR, and the TCRdb table lists in-frame clones only, not all of them. The sample lists approximately 75,000 clones, approximately 79% occurring once. Sequenced material: peripheral blood. Source of these receptors: a human donor with acute or convalescent COVID-19. The donor label of this sample is uncertain.

V gene TRBV5-5 combines with J gene TRBJ1-2; no definite D call. This CDR3 spans 14 amino acids. Trimming cost V 4 bases and J 5 bases, with 15 bases left between them. CDR1 is SGHKS and CDR2 is YYEKEE in the germline V gene (reference sequence). The CDR3 loop reads CASSPALGSYGYTF. CDR3 nucleotide sequence: TGTGCCAGCAGCCCGGCCCTGGGGAGTTATGGCTACACCTTC.

The table lists this clone with a few counts. The chain links TRBV7-2 to TRBJ1-1; 8 nucleotides align to TRBD1. The germline V gene has CDR1 SGHTA and CDR2 FQGNSA. V was pared by 5 bases and J by 0 bases, with 8 bases of the junction left unmatched. The CDR3 consists of 16 residues. The DNA for the CDR3 is TGTGCCAGCAGCCCCCACAGGGGGGGAATGAACACTGAAGCTTTCTTT. Its protein is CASSPHRGGMNTEAFF.

V and J are TRBV7-2 and TRBJ2-7; the D gene is possibly TRBD2 (5 bases). This CDR3 comprises 12 residues. Germline loops: CDR1 SGHTA, CDR2 FQGNSA. V lost 3 bases and J 4 bases, leaving 7 bases between the germline ends. The CDR3 loop is CASSFGVYEQYF. The CDR3 DNA reads TGTGCCAGCAGCTTCGGGGTTTACGAGCAGTACTTC.

The J gene is TRBJ1-1, the V gene TRBV9; no clear D gene. The V end was cut by 3 bases, the J end by 0 bases, with 6 bases between. This CDR3 spans 13 amino acids. Per the germline V gene, CDR1 is SGDLS and CDR2 is YYNGEE. The CDR3 region has the DNA TGTGCCAGCAGCGACTCCATGAACACTGAAGCTTTCTTT. Amino acid sequence: CASSDSMNTEAFF.

V and J are TRBV28 and TRBJ1-6; D remains ambiguous. This CDR3 region has 15 residues. The germline CDR1 and CDR2 sequences are MDHEN and SYDVKM. V lost 3 bases and J 10 bases, leaving 16 bases between the germline ends. DNA for the CDR3: TGTGCCAGCAGTTTTCCCCGGGTAGGAGGGTCACCCCTCCACTTT. It encodes CASSFPRVGGSPLHF.

This clone was observed a single time. This chain uses TRBV28 with TRBJ1-1; 7 nucleotides align to TRBD1. The germline gives CDR1 MDHEN, CDR2 SYDVKM. The junction had 5 bases not matched to a gene; V was cut back by 4 bases and J by 3 bases. The CDR3 has 14 residues. CDR3 sequence (DNA): TGTGCCAGCAGTTCTTCAGGGGGTCACACTGAAGCTTTCTTT. Translating gives CASSSSGGHTEAFF.

The CDR3 nucleotides are TGCGCCAGCAGCGAAACCATGCGAGGACAGGCCTACGAGCAGTACTTC. Its translation is CASSETMRGQAYEQYF. The gene calls are TRBV4-3 and TRBJ2-7; TRBD1 aligns across 7 bases. Germline lookup yields CDR1 LGHNA and CDR2 YSLEER. This CDR3 is 16 amino acids long. Unmatched junction bases numbered 12, after V lost 5 bases and J lost 2 bases.

The J gene is TRBJ2-3, the V gene TRBV4-2; D is uncertain. Germline CDR1 LGHNA, CDR2 YNFKEQ. Trimming removed 0 bases at V and 3 bases at J, with 7 bases between. CDR3 length: 14 residues. The chain's CDR3 is CASSQEIATDTQYF. The CDR3 DNA follows: TGTGCCAGCAGCCAAGAAATAGCTACAGATACGCAGTATTTT.

This clone was seen a single time. This chain links TRBV18 with TRBJ2-7, with 10 bases fitting TRBD1. The CDR3 is 15 residues long. The germline V gene encodes CDR1 KGHSH and CDR2 LQKENI. J lost 6 bases, V lost 2 bases, and 7 bases had no gene match. Here the CDR3 reads CASSPTGTGESEQYF. DNA for the CDR3: TGTGCCAGCTCACCAACTGGGACAGGGGAAAGCGAGCAGTACTTC.

The V call is TRBV24-1, the J call TRBJ1-5; TRBD1 matches 9 bases. The junction had 7 bases not matched to a gene; V was cut back by 5 bases and J by 6 bases. Germline V CDR1 and CDR2: KGHDR, SFDVKD. This CDR3 spans 15 amino acids. CDR3 sequence: CATSAPGQGSQPQHF. Written as DNA, the CDR3 is TGTGCCACCAGTGCACCGGGACAGGGTTCTCAGCCCCAGCATTTT.